A single T cell receptor beta chain is shown here with its context. Its antigen remains unknown. This entry is derived from a study of cytomegalovirus exposure and HLA in healthy donors. About the research overall: The approximately 110 validation repertoires, a later analysis reported, used the same platform as the roughly 660 repertoires from the first cohort. Study findings and constraints: In vitro experiments confirmed that three CMV-associated chains were specific for CMV antigens. The dataset shows that most TCR sequences were rare, while some public TCRs occurred in many donors. With high specificity and sensitivity, the classifier reportedly diagnosed cytomegalovirus status.

Here immunoSEQ multiplex PCR was the method, and the copy in TCRdb shows in-frame clones only, minus some. Here the sample spans around 130,000 clones, over 65% being singletons. This clonotype was obtained from a woman aged 25 to 39 in good health and CMV-seronegative. The sequenced sample consisted of PBMCs.

Written as DNA, the CDR3 is TGTGCCAGCAGCCCGAGGACTAGCGGGGGGGCCGTGTACGAGCAGTACTTC. Protein product: CASSPRTSGGAVYEQYF. The chain carries TRBV4-2 and TRBJ2-7; 15 bases align to TRBD2. The V segment lost 4 bases and the J segment 4 bases; nucleotides outside the gene matches: 8. The CDR3 has 17 residues. From germline, CDR1 is LGHNA and CDR2 YNFKEQ.